Listed here are 16 T cell receptor beta chains from one sample, sequenced in a study of T cell responses to AZD1222 COVID-19 vaccine. The repertoire was sequenced with immunoSEQ multiplex PCR; TCRdb's copy has only in-frame clones and lacks some. The repertoire includes some 110,000 clones, around nine tenths of them detected once, and over 3% sits in the top ten. This specimen consisted of peripheral blood, obtained 28 days after the second dose of the MenACWY control vaccine. The source is an adult who received the MenACWY meningococcal vaccine as a control.

The chain combines TRBV19 with TRBJ1-5; D is uncertain. The CDR3 spans 14 residues. V was trimmed by 2 bases and J by 3 bases, leaving 8 bases between them. Germline V gene lookup returns CDR1 LNHDA and CDR2 SQIVND (reference sequence). The chain's CDR3 is CASSIMTLNQPQHF. The CDR3 DNA is TGTGCCAGTAGTATAATGACGCTCAATCAGCCCCAGCATTTT.

The gene calls are TRBV7-3 and TRBJ1-6; D gene uncertain. V shed 0 bases and J shed 10 bases, with 10 bases lying between them. In germline, CDR1 is SGHTA, CDR2 FQGTGA. The length of the CDR3 is 14 residues. The CDR3 DNA is TGTGCCAGCAGCTTAACGGGTCCACAGTCACCCCTCCACTTT. Encoded protein: CASSLTGPQSPLHF.

This chain uses TRBV18 with TRBJ2-3; a possible D gene is TRBD1 (6 bases). The CDR3 is made up of 15 amino acids. Per germline, CDR1 KGHSH and CDR2 LQKENI. Between the trimmed V and J ends, which lost 3 bases and 2 bases, there was a span of 12 bases. CDR3 in amino acids: CASSPTGSSTDTQYF. The DNA of the CDR3 is TGTGCCAGCTCACCTACAGGGAGTTCCACAGATACGCAGTATTTT.

CDR3 bases: TGTGCCACCAGCACAGGGGGCCGGGGGTACGAGCAGTACTTC. Translated: CATSTGGRGYEQYF. The chain joins TRBV15 to TRBJ2-7; 8 nucleotides match TRBD1. Trimming removed 4 bases from V and 4 bases from J; junction bases left unmatched: 6. Germline V CDR1 and CDR2: LNHNV, YYDKDF (reference sequence). This CDR3 comprises 14 residues.

This sequence joins TRBV11-3 and TRBJ2-1; D uncertain. The V gene lost 1 base and the J gene lost 4 bases, with 11 bases spanning the gap. Germline V gene lookup returns CDR1 SGHNT and CDR2 YENEEA. The CDR3 loop spans 15 amino acids. Here the CDR3 reads CASSLGPGLYNEQFF. CDR3 nucleotide sequence: TGTGCCAGCAGCTTAGGTCCAGGTCTTTACAATGAGCAGTTCTTC.

The chain joins TRBV18 to TRBJ1-1; 7 nucleotides agree with TRBD1. From germline, CDR1 is KGHSH and CDR2 LQKENI. The CDR3 runs to 13 residues. V dropped 1 base and J dropped 6; count of bases not matched to a gene: 2. CDR3 region: CASSPQGASEAFF. DNA for the CDR3: TGTGCCAGCTCACCACAGGGGGCATCTGAAGCTTTCTTT.

The chain recombines TRBV27 with TRBJ1-1; 8 bases match TRBD1. The CDR3 is 14 residues long. The germline V gene has CDR1 MNHEY and CDR2 SMNVEV (reference sequence). V shed 7 bases and J 4 bases; nucleotides not matched to a gene: 8. The CDR3 is CASTKQGGSTEAFF. The CDR3 DNA follows: TGTGCCAGCACAAAACAGGGGGGAAGCACTGAAGCTTTCTTT.

The rearrangement uses TRBV6-2 or TRBV6-3 and TRBJ2-2, with a possible D match to TRBD1 (5 bases). In germline, CDR1 is MNHEY, CDR2 SVGEGT. The CDR3 has 16 amino acids. The germline V and J ends were trimmed by 2 bases and 0 bases, with 10 bases remaining between them. CDR3: CASSYDSPSNTGELFF. Written as DNA, the CDR3 is TGTGCCAGCAGTTACGACAGCCCTTCGAACACCGGGGAGCTGTTTTTT.

This chain joins TRBV7-2 and TRBJ1-2, with D hard to call. Germline V gene lookup returns CDR1 SGHTA and CDR2 FQGNSA. V gave up 3 bases and J gave up 3 bases, with 5 bases separating them. This CDR3 region has 12 residues. CDR3 in DNA: TGTGCCAGCAGCTTCCAGGACTATGGCTACACCTTC. The encoded protein is CASSFQDYGYTF.

The J gene is TRBJ1-1, the V gene TRBV9, with no clear D. The CDR3 has 15 amino acids. Germline CDR1 SGDLS, CDR2 YYNGEE. The V end was cut by 0 bases, the J end by 7 bases, with 16 bases between. CDR3 amino acids: CASSVDSGYLNEAFF. The CDR3 bases are TGTGCCAGCAGCGTAGATTCGGGCTATCTCAATGAAGCTTTCTTT.

The CDR3: CASSPGWGSSYEQYF. The CDR3, as DNA: TGTGCCAGCTCCCCGGGGTGGGGGAGCTCCTACGAGCAGTACTTC. V gene TRBV18 combines with J gene TRBJ2-7, with D perhaps given as TRBD1 or TRBD2 (5 bases each). Per germline, CDR1 KGHSH and CDR2 LQKENI. The V end was cut by 6 bases, the J end by 0 bases, with 15 bases between. The CDR3 has 15 residues.

V and J are TRBV7-8 and TRBJ2-7, with 12 bases fitting TRBD1. Germline-derived CDR1 and CDR2 are SGHVS and FQNEAQ. This CDR3 is 17 amino acids long. Germline trimming cut 5 bases from V and 6 bases from J; bases unmatched to any gene: 14. CDR3 nucleotide sequence: TGTGCCAGCAGCCCAATAGTAGGGGGACAGGGGGCGAGCGAGCAGTACTTC. Translating it yields CASSPIVGGQGASEQYF.

The chain employs TRBV5-1 and TRBJ2-7; D may be TRBD1 (6 bases). The germline V and J ends were trimmed by 2 bases and 0 bases, with 12 bases remaining between them. The CDR3 has 15 amino acids. The germline V gene has CDR1 SGHRS and CDR2 YFSETQ. CDR3 sequence (DNA): TGCGCCAGCAGCTTCGGACAGCGACCCTCCTACGAGCAGTACTTC. As protein: CASSFGQRPSYEQYF.

This sequence joins TRBV24-1 and TRBJ1-1; tentative D call: TRBD1 (6 bases). Trimming left V 3 bases short and J 10 bases short, with 17 bases between. From germline, CDR1 is KGHDR and CDR2 SFDVKD. The CDR3 loop spans 14 amino acids. The DNA of the CDR3 is TGTGCCACCAGTGATATTTCCAGGGGTAGAGGAGCTTTCTTT. Encoded protein: CATSDISRGRGAFF.

The rearrangement links TRBV15 to TRBJ1-6; tentative D call: TRBD1 (6 bases). V lost 5 bases to trimming and J lost 6 bases, with 14 bases between them. From germline, CDR1 is LNHNV and CDR2 YYDKDF (reference sequence). This CDR3 comprises 15 residues. CDR3 coding DNA: TGTGCCACCAGCGGCGACAGGTCTCGTAATTCACCCCTCCACTTT. It codes for CATSGDRSRNSPLHF.

The chain uses TRBV3-1 (or the pseudogene TRBV3-2) and TRBJ2-7; 10 nucleotides agree with TRBD2. CDR3 size: 15 residues. V dropped 5 bases and J dropped 5; count of bases not matched to a gene: 9. Germline CDR1 LGHDT, CDR2 YNNKEL (reference sequence). The CDR3 sequence: CASSLVAGGPHEQYF. The CDR3 bases are TGTGCCAGCAGCTTGGTAGCGGGGGGCCCCCACGAGCAGTACTTC.